This record concerns one TCR beta chain sequence. The CDR3 totals 15 residues. J was trimmed by 1 base and V by 5 bases; bases with no gene match: 3. From germline, CDR1 is MNHNY and CDR2 SVGAGI (reference sequence). The record originates from a study of STAT5B mutations in CD4+ large granular lymphocyte leukemia. Authors' methods: Lowest detectable productive clonotype frequency was 2.59 x 10-5. The method was immunoSEQ multiplex PCR; TCRdb's version includes in-frame clones alone and lacks a portion of them. For V, J and clone size, that table is used; D and trimming come from the DNA. In the table there are about 40,000 clones, approximately 88% of which are singletons. Healthy controls were blood donor buffy coats.

V usage is TRBV6-6 and J usage is TRBJ2-7; 12 nucleotides match TRBD2. This clonotype originated in a human donor in good health. What was sequenced was CD4+ T cells from blood buffy coats. The chain's CDR3 is CASSKGLAGSYEQYF. The CDR3 DNA reads TGTGCCAGCAGTAAAGGACTAGCGGGATCCTACGAGCAGTACTTC.